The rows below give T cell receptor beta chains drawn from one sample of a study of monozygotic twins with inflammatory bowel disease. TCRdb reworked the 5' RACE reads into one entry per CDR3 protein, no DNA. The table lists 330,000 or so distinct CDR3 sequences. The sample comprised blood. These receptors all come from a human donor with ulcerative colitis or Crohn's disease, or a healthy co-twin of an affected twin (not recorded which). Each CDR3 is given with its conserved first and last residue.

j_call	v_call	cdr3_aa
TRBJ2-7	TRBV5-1	CASSSTGLAGTYEQYF
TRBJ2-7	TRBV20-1	CSARAPPTGGYEQYF
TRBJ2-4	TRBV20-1	CSASPSEPNIQYF
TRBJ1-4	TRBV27	CASWGQGNEKLFF
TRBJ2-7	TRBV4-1	CASSQVRRSEQYF
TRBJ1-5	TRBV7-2	CASSFFQGRGQPQHF
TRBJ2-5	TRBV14	CASSHLGRVGEETQYF
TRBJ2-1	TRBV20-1	CSAPWTSGTYNEQFF
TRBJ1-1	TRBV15	CATSRDYGGGTEAFF
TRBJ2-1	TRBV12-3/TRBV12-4	CASSPLRAGVRDEQFF
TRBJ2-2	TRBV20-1	CSALGLTNTGELFF
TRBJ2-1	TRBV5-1	CASSPWSSPNEQFF
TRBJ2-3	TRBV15	CATSSRVGGADTQYF